One and the same sample provided the 20 T cell receptor beta chains below, sequenced in a study of blood T cells in healthy people across ages. It was with a sample-barcoded 5' primer and a J-beta primer mix that a second PCR of roughly 6 to 11 cycles was run. TCRdb processed the 5' RACE reads anew with MiXCR; each CDR3 protein has one entry. The sample carries about 680,000 distinct CDR3 sequences, 49% recorded once. What was sequenced was blood. These receptors all come from a woman aged 60-75 years in good health.

J is TRBJ2-5 and V is TRBV20-1, with 15 positions matching TRBD2. Germline V CDR1 and CDR2: DFQATT, SNEGSKA (reference sequence). CDR3 size: 13 residues. Trimming took 5 bases from V and 5 from J; bases not matched to a gene: 0. CDR3 in amino acids: CSAGTSGRETQYF. The CDR3 DNA sequence: TGCAGTGCTGGGACTAGCGGGAGGGAGACCCAGTACTTC.

This clonotype was seen only once. This chain uses TRBV20-1 with TRBJ2-5, with D hard to call. Trimming removed 4 bases from V and 0 bases from J, with 15 bases in between. The germline CDR1 and CDR2 sequences are DFQATT and SNEGSKA (reference sequence). This CDR3 has 15 residues. The CDR3 spells CSAIGQMGDQETQYF. CDR3 DNA sequence: TGCAGTGCTATCGGTCAAATGGGTGACCAAGAGACCCAGTACTTC.

The CDR3 bases are TGCAGTGCTAGAGTTCCTGGCACAGATACGCAGTATTTT. It specifies CSARVPGTDTQYF. V usage is TRBV20-1 and J usage is TRBJ2-3; D is ambiguous. CDR3 length equals 13 residues. Per the germline V gene, CDR1 is DFQATT and CDR2 is SNEGSKA (reference sequence). The V end was cut by 1 base, the J end by 1 base, with 6 bases between.

Only a few counts were recorded for this clonotype. This chain links TRBV5-1 with TRBJ2-3, with 12 bases that match TRBD1. Per germline, CDR1 SGHRS and CDR2 YFSETQ. After removal of 4 bases from V and 0 bases from J, the junction contained 9 bases not matched to a gene. The CDR3 is 18 residues long. The DNA for the CDR3 is TGCGCCAGCAGCAGAGGGACAGGGGGCTCGTCTAGCACAGATACGCAGTATTTT. It specifies CASSRGTGGSSSTDTQYF.

In its sample, this clonotype was seen a few times. This sequence joins TRBV5-1 and TRBJ2-1; TRBD2 agrees at 8 bases. The length of the CDR3 is 16 residues. V was clipped by 3 bases and J by 4 bases; unmatched bases: 9. Germline CDR1 reads SGHRS; CDR2 reads YFSETQ. The CDR3 reads CASSSLVAGTYNEQFF. As DNA, the CDR3 is TGCGCCAGCAGCTCGCTTGTAGCGGGAACTTACAATGAGCAGTTCTTC.

In this sample, this clonotype turned up a few times. V is TRBV4-3 and J is TRBJ2-5; D is possibly TRBD1 or TRBD2 (6 bases each). With 2 bases removed from V and 3 bases from J, the gap between germline ends came to 19 bases. This CDR3 comprises 17 residues. The V gene's germline CDR1 is LGHNA and CDR2 YSLEER. The CDR3 DNA reads TGCGCCAGCAGCCAATTCGGGGGCCAACGGGGAGAAGAGACCCAGTACTTC. As protein: CASSQFGGQRGEETQYF.

This clonotype was recorded a few times. DNA of the CDR3: TGTGCCAGCAGTACCTGGGGTAAGCCCCAGCATTTT. It encodes CASSTWGKPQHF. V usage is TRBV28 and J usage is TRBJ1-5; D is unresolved. V was trimmed by 5 bases and J by 8 bases, leaving 10 bases between them. Germline V CDR1 and CDR2: MDHEN, SYDVKM. The CDR3 has 12 amino acids.

This chain links TRBV27 with TRBJ2-1; 14 bases fit TRBD2. The V gene's germline CDR1 is MNHEY and CDR2 SMNVEV (reference sequence). V trimming: 5 bases; J trimming: 7 bases; junction bases outside the gene matches: 7. The CDR3 is made up of 16 amino acids. The CDR3 DNA sequence: TGTGCCAGCAGTCCCCGACTAGCGGGAGGGCTGAATGAGCAGTTCTTC. Its translation: CASSPRLAGGLNEQFF.

This chain uses TRBV7-2 with TRBJ1-5; D is perhaps TRBD1 (5 bases). The germline gives CDR1 SGHTA, CDR2 FQGNSA. The CDR3 has 14 residues. The V and J ends lost 0 bases and 7 bases respectively, with 10 bases between them. This CDR3 is CASSLAGRGQPQHF. CDR3 DNA: TGTGCCAGCAGCTTAGCAGGGAGGGGCCAGCCCCAGCATTTT.

The table lists this clonotype with a few counts. An end of the junction does not agree with germline; a read error may underlie this. V is TRBV19 and J is TRBJ2-5; 7 bases align to TRBD1. Germline-derived CDR1 and CDR2 are LNHDA and SQIVND (reference sequence). The CDR3 spans 14 residues. The CDR3 loop reads CASSSQGETETQYF. The CDR3 DNA reads TGTGCCAGTAGTAGCCAGGGGGAGACGGAGACCCAGTACTTT.

This clonotype has only a few counts. This rearrangement joins TRBV18 to TRBJ2-7; 11 nucleotides match TRBD1. V gave up 4 bases and J gave up 9 bases; unmatched junction bases: 8. Germline CDR1 is KGHSH and CDR2 is LQKENI. The CDR3 has 14 residues. CDR3 sequence reads: CASSLGQGATVQYF. The CDR3 DNA follows: TGTGCCAGCTCACTAGGACAGGGGGCGACGGTGCAGTACTTC.

The chain uses TRBV4-2 and TRBJ2-3; TRBD2 aligns across 7 bases. Germline assignment: CDR1 LGHNA and CDR2 YNFKEQ. The V gene end was trimmed by 1 base and the J gene end by 4 bases; junction bases not matched to a gene: 5. CDR3 size: 15 residues. The CDR3 sequence: CASSQVVLAADTQYF. CDR3 DNA sequence: TGTGCCAGCAGCCAAGTTGTGCTAGCGGCAGATACGCAGTATTTT.

Here the CDR3 DNA reads TGTGCCAGCAGCCCCCCCAGGGGGAGCGCAGATACGCAGTATTTT. Encoded protein: CASSPPRGSADTQYF. V gene TRBV14 combines with J gene TRBJ2-3; 7 bases map to TRBD1. CDR1 and CDR2 (germline): SGHDN, FVKESK. With V trimmed by 4 bases and J by 4 bases, 8 bases remained unmatched. CDR3 size: 15 residues.

The chain recombines TRBV15 with TRBJ1-2; D is ambiguous. The germline V gene has CDR1 LNHNV and CDR2 YYDKDF (reference sequence). This CDR3 has 11 residues. The V end was cut by 6 bases, the J end by 7 bases, with 9 bases between. The CDR3 region has the DNA TGTGCCACCAGTGAGAAGGGTGGCTACACCTTC. Translation gives CATSEKGGYTF.

This clonotype was detected only a few times. This chain links TRBV10-3 with TRBJ2-3; 8 positions agree with TRBD1. From germline, CDR1 is ENHRY and CDR2 SYGVKD. The CDR3 is made up of 18 amino acids. Losses at the gene ends were 7 bases for V and 2 bases for J; bases not matched to a gene: 17. The CDR3: CAIKSADRGPRPTDTQYF. CDR3 in DNA: TGTGCCATCAAGTCGGCCGACAGGGGCCCCCGACCCACAGATACGCAGTATTTT.

The table lists this clonotype with a few counts. The rearrangement uses TRBV20-1 and TRBJ1-4, with 7 bases matching TRBD1. Per the germline V gene, CDR1 is DFQATT and CDR2 is SNEGSKA (reference sequence). After removal of 6 bases from V and 5 bases from J, the junction contained 12 bases not matched to a gene. CDR3 length: 15 residues. CDR3 sequence: CSAQEGGTANEKLFF. In DNA form, the CDR3 reads TGCAGTGCCCAAGAGGGGGGGACAGCGAATGAAAAACTGTTTTTT.

This clonotype was observed a few times. V usage is TRBV14 and J usage is TRBJ2-5, with TRBD2 matching over 8 bases. CDR1 and CDR2 from the germline V gene are SGHDN and FVKESK. With V trimmed by 1 base and J by 5 bases, 9 bases remained unmatched. This CDR3 region has 16 residues. In DNA, the CDR3 is TGTGCCAGCAGCCAAGCGACGGGAGGGCCTTTGGAGACCCAGTACTTC. It translates to CASSQATGGPLETQYF.

The chain has TRBV15 and TRBJ2-1; 9 bases fit TRBD1. V dropped 8 bases and J dropped 4; count of bases not matched to a gene: 6. Looked up from germline, CDR1 is LNHNV and CDR2 is YYDKDF (reference sequence). This CDR3 comprises 14 residues. The CDR3 here is CATSGQGLYNEQFF. CDR3 DNA sequence: TGTGCCACCTCCGGACAGGGGCTTTACAATGAGCAGTTCTTC.

This clonotype was observed at least ten times. This chain connects TRBV7-2 to TRBJ2-5; 13 bases map to TRBD2. The germline CDR1 and CDR2 sequences are SGHTA and FQGNSA. V trimming: 1 base; J trimming: 1 base; junction bases outside the gene matches: 3. The CDR3 sequence is 17 residues long. CDR3 sequence reads: CASSLGLAGGRQETQYF. The CDR3 DNA reads TGTGCCAGCAGCTTAGGACTAGCGGGAGGCCGCCAAGAGACCCAGTACTTC.

This clonotype has only a few counts. CDR3 DNA: TGTGCCAGCAGGGACGCTTGGACGGACGAGCAGTACTTC. Protein product: CASRDAWTDEQYF. The chain links TRBV2 to TRBJ2-7; D is unclear. This CDR3 comprises 13 residues. V lost 6 bases, J lost 5 bases, and 14 bases lay in between. Germline-derived CDR1 and CDR2 are SNHLY and FYNNEI.